These 13 T cell receptor beta chains originate from one sample sequenced in a study of technical replicates of blood from a handful of donors (dated by TCRdb to about 2017). The library was built by means of the immunoSEQ multiplex PCR assay. TCRdb retrieved this table from immuneACCESS and kept in-frame rearrangements only. Not all clones are present; in checked studies, unresolved V genes account for under half, and no reason is known for the remainder. Within this sample are about 81,000 clones, with under 97% of them counted one time only. Around 0.37% of the sample is in the top ten clones. Sequenced: T cells isolated from PBMCs. These receptors were taken from a human donor in good health.

This rearrangement joins TRBV5-1 to TRBJ2-2; no firm D call. The CDR3 loop spans 16 amino acids. V was trimmed by 3 bases and J by 1 base, leaving 13 bases between them. Germline-derived CDR1 and CDR2 are SGHRS and YFSETQ. The CDR3, as DNA: TGCGCCAGCAGCTGGCTGGCTTACAAGAACACCGGGGAGCTGTTTTTT. Protein sequence: CASSWLAYKNTGELFF.

V gene TRBV28 combines with J gene TRBJ1-2, with a possible D match to TRBD1 (6 bases). Trimming removed 3 bases at V and 0 bases at J, with 17 bases between. CDR1 is MDHEN, CDR2 SYDVKM, per germline. The CDR3 extends over 17 amino acids. The CDR3 reads CASSLVGGGGANYGYTF. CDR3 DNA sequence: TGTGCCAGCAGTTTGGTTGGGGGCGGTGGGGCTAACTATGGCTACACCTTC.

This rearrangement joins TRBV27 to TRBJ2-5, with D possibly matching TRBD2 (7 bases). Germline CDR1 MNHEY, CDR2 SMNVEV (reference sequence). Trimming removed 5 bases from V and 2 bases from J, with 12 bases in between. CDR3 length: 14 amino acids. For the CDR3, the DNA is TGTGCCAGCAGTCCACAGGGAGGGCAAGAGACCCAGTACTTC. Encoded protein: CASSPQGGQETQYF.

The V and J genes are TRBV28 and TRBJ2-2; 11 positions agree with TRBD2. V shed 5 bases and J 5 bases; nucleotides not matched to a gene: 4. The germline gives CDR1 MDHEN, CDR2 SYDVKM. The CDR3 contains 15 residues. CDR3 region: CASSPTSGMTGELFF. The CDR3 DNA reads TGTGCCAGCAGTCCGACTAGCGGGATGACCGGGGAGCTGTTTTTT.

V and J are TRBV25-1 and TRBJ2-1; D gene ambiguous. V was shortened by 1 base and J by 7 bases, with 11 bases between the two germline ends. The germline gives CDR1 MGHDK, CDR2 SYGVNS. The CDR3 totals 14 residues. The CDR3 DNA sequence: TGTGCCAGCAGTGAATTAGTCCGAGGAAATGAGCAGTTCTTC. Amino acids: CASSELVRGNEQFF.

The CDR3 DNA sequence: TGCGCCAGCAGCCCGGACACCCCGAACACTGAAGCTTTCTTT. It yields the protein CASSPDTPNTEAFF. The rearrangement uses TRBV5-1 and TRBJ1-1; weak D call: TRBD1 (5 bases). Germline V gene sequence: CDR1 SGHRS, CDR2 YFSETQ. The CDR3 is made up of 14 amino acids. Between the trimmed V and J ends, which lost 4 bases and 1 base, there was a span of 11 bases.

As regards this clone: The germline gene is not matched at one end of the junction; a read error may be the cause. The chain combines TRBV6-5 with TRBJ2-3; 9 nucleotides match TRBD2. Germline CDR1 reads MNHEY; CDR2 reads SVGAGI. The CDR3 consists of 15 residues. The CDR3 coding sequence is TGTGCCAGCAGTGACTCCGCGGGGGGGCCAGATACGCAGTATTTT. Translated: CASSDSAGGPDTQYF.

V and J are TRBV5-5 and TRBJ1-2; tentatively, D is TRBD1 (6 bases). Trimming stripped 4 bases from V and 7 bases from J, with 14 bases between. Germline V gene sequence: CDR1 SGHKS, CDR2 YYEKEE (reference sequence). The CDR3 extends over 13 amino acids. The CDR3 sequence: CASSLGGFGGYTF. As DNA, the CDR3 is TGTGCCAGCAGCCTTGGGGGCTTTGGTGGCTACACCTTC.

A single count supports this clone. This chain joins TRBV7-6 and TRBJ2-2; D may be TRBD1 (5 bases). The germline gives CDR1 SGHVS, CDR2 FNYEAQ. The CDR3 is 12 residues long. V gave up 5 bases and J gave up 7 bases, with 8 bases separating them. The CDR3 loop is CASSRRGGELFF. CDR3 bases: TGTGCCAGCAGCCGAAGGGGCGGGGAGCTGTTTTTT.

The chain carries TRBV6-5 and TRBJ2-3; 11 bases are a match to TRBD2. The CDR3 runs to 14 residues. V trimming: 6 bases; J trimming: 6 bases; junction bases outside the gene matches: 5. In germline, CDR1 is MNHEY, CDR2 SVGAGI. This CDR3 reads CASSRTSGRDTQYF. The CDR3, as DNA: TGTGCCAGCAGCCGGACTAGCGGGCGGGATACGCAGTATTTT.

The chain combines TRBV4-1 with TRBJ1-5; weak D call: TRBD1 (5 bases). Germline V gene sequence: CDR1 MGHRA, CDR2 YSYEKL. With 0 bases removed from V and 7 bases from J, the gap between germline ends came to 16 bases. This CDR3 has 16 residues. The CDR3 protein is CASSQELGRIGQPQHF. As DNA, the CDR3 is TGCGCCAGCAGCCAAGAACTGGGGCGAATCGGACAGCCCCAGCATTTT.

The CDR3 sequence is CASGTAAYEQYF. CDR3 sequence (DNA): TGTGCCAGCGGAACGGCGGCCTACGAGCAGTACTTC. This chain joins TRBV7-2 and TRBJ2-7; D remains ambiguous. Looked up from germline, CDR1 is SGHTA and CDR2 is FQGNSA. The V gene lost 8 bases and the J gene lost 2 bases, with 10 bases spanning the gap. The CDR3 covers 12 residues.

This clone was seen just once. The rearrangement joins TRBV27 to TRBJ1-1; the D is unclear. In germline, CDR1 is MNHEY, CDR2 SMNVEV (reference sequence). The germline V and J ends were trimmed by 2 bases and 0 bases, with 7 bases remaining between them. The CDR3 loop spans 14 amino acids. The CDR3 DNA reads as TGTGCCAGCAGTTTAGTGAACATGAACACTGAAGCTTTCTTT. Translating it yields CASSLVNMNTEAFF.